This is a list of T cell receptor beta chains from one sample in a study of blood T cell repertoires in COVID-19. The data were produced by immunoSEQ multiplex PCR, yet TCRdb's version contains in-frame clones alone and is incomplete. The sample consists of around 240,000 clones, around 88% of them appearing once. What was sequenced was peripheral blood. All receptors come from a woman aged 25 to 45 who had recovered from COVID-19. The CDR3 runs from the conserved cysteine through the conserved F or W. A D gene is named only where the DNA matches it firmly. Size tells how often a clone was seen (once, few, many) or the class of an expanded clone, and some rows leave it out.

TGTGCCAGCAGCGTATTAGGGACACCGAACACCGGGGAGCTGTTTTTT | CASSVLGTPNTGELFF | NA | TRBV9 | 16 | NA | TRBJ2-2
TGTGCCAGCAGTCAACGGGACAGGGTAACCGGGGAGCTGTTTTTT | CASSQRDRVTGELFF | TRBD1 | TRBV28 | 15 | NA | TRBJ2-2
TGTGCCAGCAGTGGCACTAGAGTGGATGAGCAGTTCTTC | CASSGTRVDEQFF | NA | TRBV2 | 13 | few | TRBJ2-1
TGCGCCAGCAGCTTGCGGTCGATAACTAGCGGGGGGGCAGACTACAATGAGCAGTTCTTC | CASSLRSITSGGADYNEQFF | TRBD2 | TRBV5-1 | 20 | NA | TRBJ2-1
TGTGCCAGCAGCCTGGGACTAGCGGGGGGGGAAGAGACCCAGTACTTC | CASSLGLAGGEETQYF | TRBD2 | TRBV5-4 | 16 | once | TRBJ2-5
TGTGCCAGCAGCGAACCGCTTAGCGGGGGGATCCAAGAGACCCAGTACTTC | CASSEPLSGGIQETQYF | TRBD2 | TRBV6-1 | 17 | NA | TRBJ2-5
TGTGCCAGCAAAGCTACCAGGACCGGGGAGCTGTTTTTT | CASKATRTGELFF | NA | TRBV12-3/TRBV12-4 | 13 | NA | TRBJ2-2
TGTGCCAGCAGCCCGACTCTCGAGCGACCCTACAATGAGCAGTTCTTC | CASSPTLERPYNEQFF | NA | TRBV7-6 | 16 | NA | TRBJ2-1
TGTGCCACCAGCAGAGACCTGAGCAATGAGCAGTTCTTC | CATSRDLSNEQFF | NA | TRBV15 | 13 | NA | TRBJ2-1
TGCGCCAGCAGCCAACAGGGCTCTGGGGCCAACGTCCTGACTTTC | CASSQQGSGANVLTF | NA | TRBV5-1 | 15 | NA | TRBJ2-6
TGTGCCAGCAGTGATTGGGACAGGGCAACAGATACGCAGTATTTT | CASSDWDRATDTQYF | TRBD1 | TRBV6-1 | 15 | NA | TRBJ2-3
TGTGCCAGCAGCCCGACGACAGGGGGCACGGCTGGGGCCAACGTCCTGACTTTC | CASSPTTGGTAGANVLTF | TRBD1 | TRBV7-3 | 18 | NA | TRBJ2-6
TGTGCCAGCAGTCCCTTGGGTTGGCGGGGGGGCCTATCTGGAGGGAATGAGCAGTTCTTC | CASSPLGWRGGLSGGNEQFF | TRBD2 | TRBV2 | 20 | NA | TRBJ2-1
TGTGCCAGCAGCTTAGCAAGCGGCAGGGGCGGGGATACGCAGTATTTT | CASSLASGRGGDTQYF | NA | TRBV7-6 | 16 | NA | TRBJ2-3
TGTGCCAGCAGCAGCAGGGACAGACAAGAGACCCAGTACTTC | CASSSRDRQETQYF | TRBD1 | TRBV7-6 | 14 | NA | TRBJ2-5
TGCGCCAGTTCAGACAGGGGGGTCACTGAAGCTTTCTTT | CASSDRGVTEAFF | TRBD1 | TRBV5-1 | 13 | NA | TRBJ1-1
TGTGCCAGCAGCCAAGGAACTAGCGGGGGGACCAAGACCGGGGAGCTGTTTTTT | CASSQGTSGGTKTGELFF | TRBD2 | TRBV4-2 | 18 | once | TRBJ2-2
TGTGCCAGCACCCGACGGGGACTAGCGGGGGGAGAGGGTACTATTGAGCAGTTCTTC | CASTRRGLAGGEGTIEQFF | TRBD2 | TRBV11-2 | 19 | NA | TRBJ2-1
TGTGCCAGCAGTGACCTTCAGGGGGGTATTGGCTACACCTTC | CASSDLQGGIGYTF | TRBD1 | TRBV2 | 14 | NA | TRBJ1-2
TGCAGCGTTCTAGGGGGAGAGACCCAGTACTTC | CSVLGGETQYF | NA | TRBV29-1 | 11 | NA | TRBJ2-5
TGTGCCTGGACAGGGGGCGGGTATGGCTACACCTTC | CAWTGGGYGYTF | TRBD1 | TRBV30 | 12 | NA | TRBJ1-2
TGTGCCAGCAGTGCTAGCGGTTACACCGGGGAGCTGTTTTTT | CASSASGYTGELFF | TRBD2 | TRBV2 | 14 | NA | TRBJ2-2
TGTGCCAGCAGCAAAGCGCGCGGGGATACGTGGGAAACAGGGGGCGTCTGGAAGAACACTGAAGCTTTCTTT | CASSKARGDTWETGGVWKNTEAFF | NA | TRBV21-1 | 24 | NA | TRBJ1-1
TGTGCCAGCAGCTCCACTAGCGGGGAGTATGGGAATGAGCAGTTCTTC | CASSSTSGEYGNEQFF | TRBD2 | TRBV5-4 | 16 | NA | TRBJ2-1
TGTGCCAGCAGCTTAGAGACAGGGCGGGCTTTCTTT | CASSLETGRAFF | TRBD1 | TRBV7-9 | 12 | NA | TRBJ1-1
TGCGCCAGCAGCCAAGACAGTCCCCCAGGGGACCTTGGCTACACCTTC | CASSQDSPPGDLGYTF | NA | TRBV4-3 | 16 | NA | TRBJ1-2